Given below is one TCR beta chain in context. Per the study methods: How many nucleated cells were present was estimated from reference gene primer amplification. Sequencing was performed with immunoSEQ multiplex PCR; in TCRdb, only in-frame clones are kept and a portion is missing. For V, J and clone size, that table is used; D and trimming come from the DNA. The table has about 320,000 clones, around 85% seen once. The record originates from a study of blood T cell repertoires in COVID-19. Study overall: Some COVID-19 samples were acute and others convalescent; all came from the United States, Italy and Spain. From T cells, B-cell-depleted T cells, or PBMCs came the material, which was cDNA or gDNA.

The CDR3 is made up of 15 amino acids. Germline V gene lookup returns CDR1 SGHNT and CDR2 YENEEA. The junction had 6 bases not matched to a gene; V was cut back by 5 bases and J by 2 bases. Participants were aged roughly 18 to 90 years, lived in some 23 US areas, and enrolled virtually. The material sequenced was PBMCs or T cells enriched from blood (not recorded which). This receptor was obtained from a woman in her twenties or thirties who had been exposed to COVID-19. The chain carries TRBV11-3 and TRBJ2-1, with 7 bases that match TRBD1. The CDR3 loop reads CASSIGQEAYNEQFF. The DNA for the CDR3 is TGTGCCAGCAGCATCGGACAGGAGGCCTACAATGAGCAGTTCTTC.